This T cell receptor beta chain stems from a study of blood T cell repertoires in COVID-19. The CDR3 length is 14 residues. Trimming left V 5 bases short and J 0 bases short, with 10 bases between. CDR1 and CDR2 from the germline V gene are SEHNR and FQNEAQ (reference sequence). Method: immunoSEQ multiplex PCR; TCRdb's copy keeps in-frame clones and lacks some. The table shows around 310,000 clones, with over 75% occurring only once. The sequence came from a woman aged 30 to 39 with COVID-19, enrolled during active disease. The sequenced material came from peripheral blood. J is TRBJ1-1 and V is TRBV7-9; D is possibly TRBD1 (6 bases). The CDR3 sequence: CASSVQGMNTEAFF. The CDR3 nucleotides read TGTGCCAGCAGCGTACAGGGCATGAACACTGAAGCTTTCTTT.